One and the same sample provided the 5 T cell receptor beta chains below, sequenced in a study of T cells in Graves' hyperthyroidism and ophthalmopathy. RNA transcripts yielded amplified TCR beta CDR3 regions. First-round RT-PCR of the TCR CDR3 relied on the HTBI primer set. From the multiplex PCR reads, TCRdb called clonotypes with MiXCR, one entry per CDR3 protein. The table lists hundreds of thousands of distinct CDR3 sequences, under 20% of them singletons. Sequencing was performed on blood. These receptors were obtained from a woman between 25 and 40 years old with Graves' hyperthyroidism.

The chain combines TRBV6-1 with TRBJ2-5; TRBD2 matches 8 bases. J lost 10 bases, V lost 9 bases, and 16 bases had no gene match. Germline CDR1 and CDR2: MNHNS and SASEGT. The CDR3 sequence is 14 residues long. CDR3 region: CASTGTTSGGDQYF. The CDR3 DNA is TGTGCCAGTACGGGGACTACGTCGGGGGGGGACCAGTACTTC.

Here the CDR3 DNA reads TGCGCCAGCAGCTTGGAGGCCCGGACTGGAAACACCATATATTTT. It specifies CASSLEARTGNTIYF. The J gene is TRBJ1-3, the V gene TRBV5-1, with unresolved D. This CDR3 has 15 residues. V shed 0 bases and J shed 2 bases, with 9 bases lying between them. Germline-derived CDR1 and CDR2 are SGHRS and YFSETQ. Variable domain in full (rest from reference TRBV5-1 and TRBJ1-3): KAGVTQTPRYLIKTRGQQVTLSCSPISGHRSVSWYQQTPGQGLQFLFEYFSETQRNKGNFPGRFSGRQFSNSRSEMNVSTLELGDSALYLCASSLEARTGNTIYFGEGSWLTVV.

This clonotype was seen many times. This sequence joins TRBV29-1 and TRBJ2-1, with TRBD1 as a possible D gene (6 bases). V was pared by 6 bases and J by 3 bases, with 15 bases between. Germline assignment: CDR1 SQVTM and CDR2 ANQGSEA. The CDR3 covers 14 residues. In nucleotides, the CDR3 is TGCAGCGTAGACACAGACAGGAACTACAATGAGCAGTTCTTC. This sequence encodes CSVDTDRNYNEQFF.

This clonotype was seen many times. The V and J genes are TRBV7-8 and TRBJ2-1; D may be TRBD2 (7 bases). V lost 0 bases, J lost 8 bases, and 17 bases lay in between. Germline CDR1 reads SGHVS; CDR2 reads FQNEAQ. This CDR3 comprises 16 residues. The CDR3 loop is CASSLAGAGEVDEQFF. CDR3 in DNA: TGTGCCAGCAGCTTAGCGGGGGCGGGAGAGGTCGATGAGCAGTTCTTC.

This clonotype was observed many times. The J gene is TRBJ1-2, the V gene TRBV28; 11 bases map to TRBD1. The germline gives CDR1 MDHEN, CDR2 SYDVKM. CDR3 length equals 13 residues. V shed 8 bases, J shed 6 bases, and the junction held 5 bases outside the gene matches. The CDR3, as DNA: TGTGCCAGCTCACCGGGACAGGGGGATGGCTACACCTTC. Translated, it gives CASSPGQGDGYTF.